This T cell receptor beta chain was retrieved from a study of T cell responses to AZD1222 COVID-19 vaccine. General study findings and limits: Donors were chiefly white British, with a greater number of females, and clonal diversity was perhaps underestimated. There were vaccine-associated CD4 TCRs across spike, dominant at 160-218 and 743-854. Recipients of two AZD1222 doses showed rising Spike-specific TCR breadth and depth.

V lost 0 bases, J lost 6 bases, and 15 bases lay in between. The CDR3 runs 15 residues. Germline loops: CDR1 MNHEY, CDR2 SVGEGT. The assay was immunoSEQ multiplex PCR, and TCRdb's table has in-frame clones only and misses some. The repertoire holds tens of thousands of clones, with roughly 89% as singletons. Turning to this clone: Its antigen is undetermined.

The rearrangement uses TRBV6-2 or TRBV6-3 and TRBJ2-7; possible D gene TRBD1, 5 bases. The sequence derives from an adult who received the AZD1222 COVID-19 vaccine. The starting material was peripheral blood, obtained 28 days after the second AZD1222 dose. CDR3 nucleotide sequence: TGTGCCAGCAGTTACTCGACGGGTTCAGGGCTCGAGCAGTACTTC. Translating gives CASSYSTGSGLEQYF.